Below are 10 T cell receptor beta chains sequenced from a single sample in a study of blood T cells in healthy people across ages. The use of a sample-barcoded 5' primer and a J-beta primer mix characterized a second PCR of roughly 6 to 11 cycles. TCRdb re-called the 5' RACE reads with MiXCR, one entry per CDR3 protein. The sample includes approximately 1,100,000 distinct CDR3 sequences, 35% to 50% seen only once; the top ten take approximately 17%. The sequenced sample consisted of blood. The receptor source for this set is a woman in her sixties in good health.

The J gene is TRBJ2-5, the V gene TRBV6-1; D not certain. This CDR3 contains 13 residues. V was clipped by 1 base and J by 5 bases, with 8 bases between them. Germline CDR1 is MNHNS and CDR2 is SASEGT. This CDR3 is CASSEVIGETQYF. CDR3 DNA: TGTGCCAGCAGTGAAGTTATAGGGGAGACCCAGTACTTC.

A few counts support this clonotype. V usage is TRBV9 and J usage is TRBJ1-4; D may be TRBD1 (6 bases). This CDR3 spans 14 amino acids. The V gene's germline CDR1 is SGDLS and CDR2 YYNGEE. V was shortened by 2 bases and J by 2 bases, with 7 bases between the two germline ends. The CDR3 reads CASSVDSTNEKLFF. CDR3 sequence (DNA): TGTGCCAGCAGCGTGGACAGCACTAATGAAAAACTGTTTTTT.

This clonotype was seen more than once but under ten times. This rearrangement joins TRBV27 to TRBJ2-3; D is ambiguous. The V end was cut by 5 bases, the J end by 2 bases, with 8 bases between. Per germline, CDR1 MNHEY and CDR2 SMNVEV (reference sequence). The CDR3 runs 13 residues. The CDR3 here is CASSTPSTDTQYF. The CDR3 DNA reads as TGTGCCAGCAGTACCCCCTCCACAGATACGCAGTATTTT.

Worth noting for this clonotype: It may be a read error: a sequence one base away is much more abundant. The J gene is TRBJ2-1, the V gene TRBV4-2, with D hard to call. CDR3 length equals 16 residues. Germline lookup yields CDR1 LGHNA and CDR2 YNFKEQ. The CDR3 DNA reads TGTGCCAGCGGCCAACGTGAAGGCGCCAGGATCAAGGAGCAGTTCTTC. It is translated as CASGQREGARIKEQFF.

This clonotype was picked up a small number of times. This chain joins TRBV7-9 and TRBJ2-3; D ambiguous. Germline CDR1 SEHNR, CDR2 FQNEAQ (reference sequence). The CDR3 is 8 amino acids. This CDR3 is CKTDTQYF. DNA for the CDR3: TGTAAAACAGATACGCAGTATTTT.

As for this clonotype: A much larger clone is a single base away; this may be a read error. The rearrangement joins TRBV12-3 or TRBV12-4 to TRBJ2-5; 9 positions agree with TRBD2. The V and J ends lost 6 bases and 11 bases, in that order; junction bases with no gene match: 16. The CDR3 runs 15 residues. CDR3 coding DNA: TGTGCCAGCAGACCGAGTAGCGGGAGCGGGAATGAGCAGTACTTC. Its translation is CASRPSSGSGNEQYF.

J is TRBJ2-1 and V is TRBV12-3 or TRBV12-4, with 9 positions matching TRBD1. This CDR3 is 16 amino acids long. The V gene end was trimmed by 6 bases and the J gene end by 3 bases; junction bases not matched to a gene: 9. CDR3 nucleotide sequence: TGTGCCAGCAGGGTACAGGGGGCGGAATTCTACAATGAGCAGTTCTTC. Translated: CASRVQGAEFYNEQFF.

The chain uses TRBV6-2 or TRBV6-3 and TRBJ1-2, with D unresolved. The V end lost 5 bases, the J end lost 8 bases, and 9 bases lay between the germline ends. The CDR3 has 11 residues. Germline CDR1 is MNHEY and CDR2 is SVGEGT. The CDR3 bases are TGTGCCAGCAGTGATGGGGAAGGCTACACCTTC. Translation: CASSDGEGYTF.

This chain connects TRBV3-1 to TRBJ2-2; D ambiguous. This CDR3 contains 14 residues. The V end lost 3 bases, the J end lost 5 bases, and 10 bases lay between the germline ends. From germline, CDR1 is LGHDT and CDR2 YNNKEL (reference sequence). The CDR3 DNA is TGTGCCAGCAGCCATGAGATAGGGACCGGGGAGCTGTTTTTT. Translating it yields CASSHEIGTGELFF.

The table lists this clonotype with a few counts. CDR3 protein: CSVRGQSYGYTF. The CDR3 nucleotides read TGCAGCGTCCGGGGACAGTCCTATGGCTACACCTTC. The chain has TRBV29-1 and TRBJ1-2; 7 nucleotides align to TRBD1. This CDR3 is 12 amino acids long. Germline V lookup: CDR1 SQVTM, CDR2 ANQGSEA. V shed 6 bases and J 4 bases; nucleotides not matched to a gene: 5.